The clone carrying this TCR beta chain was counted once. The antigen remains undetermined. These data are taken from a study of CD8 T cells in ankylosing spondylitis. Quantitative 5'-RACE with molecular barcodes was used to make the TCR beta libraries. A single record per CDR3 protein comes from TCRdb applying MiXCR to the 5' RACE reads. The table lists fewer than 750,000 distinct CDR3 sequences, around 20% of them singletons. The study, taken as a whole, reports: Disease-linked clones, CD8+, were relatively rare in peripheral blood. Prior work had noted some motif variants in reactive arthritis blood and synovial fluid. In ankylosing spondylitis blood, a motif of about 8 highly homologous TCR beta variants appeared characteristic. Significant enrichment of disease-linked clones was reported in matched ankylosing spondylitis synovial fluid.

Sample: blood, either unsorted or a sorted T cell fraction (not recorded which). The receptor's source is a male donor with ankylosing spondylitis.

This CDR3 reads CASSTGNWMVQPQHF. DNA of the CDR3: TGTGCCAGCAGTACGGGCAACTGGATGGTTCAGCCCCAGCATTTT. This chain connects TRBV6-2 or TRBV6-3 to TRBJ1-5; D unclear. V was shortened by 5 bases and J by 6 bases, with 17 bases between the two germline ends. CDR3 size: 15 residues. Germline V lookup: CDR1 MNHEY, CDR2 SVGEGT.